This TCR beta chain was captured in a study of blood T cell repertoires in COVID-19. Across the study: PBMCs, B-cell-depleted T cells, or T cells provided the cDNA or gDNA that made up the material.

In the study's own analysis: Nucleated cell counts were estimated from reference gene primer amplification. Clones were read by immunoSEQ multiplex PCR, and TCRdb kept only the in-frame ones, dropping some. That table supplies the V and J calls and clone size; D and trimming were determined from the DNA. The sample lists about 260,000 clones; approximately 82% were seen once. Germline V gives CDR1 KGHSH, CDR2 LQKENI. The CDR3 length is 16 residues. The J segment lost 0 bases and the V segment lost 6 bases, leaving 6 bases of the junction unmatched. The sequenced material came from peripheral blood. This sequence joins TRBV18 and TRBJ2-2, with 8 bases that match TRBD1. The source is a woman at least 80 years old with acute or convalescent COVID-19. CDR3 protein: CASSLYRGANTGELFF. In DNA, the CDR3 is TGTGCCAGCTCCCTCTACAGGGGGGCGAACACCGGGGAGCTGTTTTTT.